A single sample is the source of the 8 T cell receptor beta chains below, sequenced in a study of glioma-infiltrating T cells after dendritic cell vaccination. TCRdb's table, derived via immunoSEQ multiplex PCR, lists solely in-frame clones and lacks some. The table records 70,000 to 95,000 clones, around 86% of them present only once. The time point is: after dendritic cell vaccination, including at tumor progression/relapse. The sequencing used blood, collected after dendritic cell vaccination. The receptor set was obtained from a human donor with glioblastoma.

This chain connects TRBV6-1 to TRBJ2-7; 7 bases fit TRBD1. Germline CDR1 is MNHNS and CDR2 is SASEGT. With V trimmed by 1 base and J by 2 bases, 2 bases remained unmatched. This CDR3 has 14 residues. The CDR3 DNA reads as TGTGCCAGCAGTGAAGTGGACAGGACCTACGAGCAGTACTTC. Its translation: CASSEVDRTYEQYF.

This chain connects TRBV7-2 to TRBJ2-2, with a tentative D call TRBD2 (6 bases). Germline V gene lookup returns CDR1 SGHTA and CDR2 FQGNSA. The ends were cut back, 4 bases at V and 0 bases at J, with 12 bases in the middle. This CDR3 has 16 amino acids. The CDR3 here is CASSSGGGANTGELFF. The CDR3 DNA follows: TGTGCCAGCAGCTCCGGAGGCGGGGCGAACACCGGGGAGCTGTTTTTT.

In nucleotides, the CDR3 is TGTGCCAGCAGCTTATCCGACGAGGTGACCTCTGGGGCCAACGTCCTGACTTTC. Translating it yields CASSLSDEVTSGANVLTF. This chain links TRBV7-6 with TRBJ2-6; D call uncertain. The germline gives CDR1 SGHVS, CDR2 FNYEAQ. The CDR3 length is 18 residues. V lost 2 bases and J lost 0, with 14 bases in between.

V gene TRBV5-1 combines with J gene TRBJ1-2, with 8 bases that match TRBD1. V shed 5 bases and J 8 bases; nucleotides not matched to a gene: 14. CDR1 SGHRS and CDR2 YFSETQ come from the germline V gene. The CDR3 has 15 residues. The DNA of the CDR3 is TGCGCCAGCAGACTAGACCTATGGGACAGGTTGGGCTACACCTTC. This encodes CASRLDLWDRLGYTF.

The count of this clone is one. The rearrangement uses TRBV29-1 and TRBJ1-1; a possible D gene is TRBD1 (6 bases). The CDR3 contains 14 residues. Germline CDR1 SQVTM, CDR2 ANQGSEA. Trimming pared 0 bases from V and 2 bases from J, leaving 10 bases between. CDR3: CSVEDGGHNTEAFF. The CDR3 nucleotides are TGCAGCGTTGAAGATGGGGGCCACAACACTGAAGCTTTCTTT.

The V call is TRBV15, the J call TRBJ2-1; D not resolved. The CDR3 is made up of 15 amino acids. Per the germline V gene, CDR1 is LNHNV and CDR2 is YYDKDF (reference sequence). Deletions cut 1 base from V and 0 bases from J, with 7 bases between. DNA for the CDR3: TGTGCCACCAGCAGAGTCAAGAGCTCCTACAATGAGCAGTTCTTC. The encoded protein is CATSRVKSSYNEQFF.

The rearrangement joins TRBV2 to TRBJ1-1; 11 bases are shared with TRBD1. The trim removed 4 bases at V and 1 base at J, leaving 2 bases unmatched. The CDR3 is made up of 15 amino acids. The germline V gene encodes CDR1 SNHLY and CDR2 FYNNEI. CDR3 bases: TGTGCCAGCAGTGGGACAGGGGGCGCGAACACTGAAGCTTTCTTT. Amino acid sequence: CASSGTGGANTEAFF.

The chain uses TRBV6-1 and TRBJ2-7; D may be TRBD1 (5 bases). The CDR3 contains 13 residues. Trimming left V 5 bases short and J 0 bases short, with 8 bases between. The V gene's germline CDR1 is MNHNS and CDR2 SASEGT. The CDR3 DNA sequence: TGTGCCAGCAGTCAGGGAAGCTCCTACGAGCAGTACTTC. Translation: CASSQGSSYEQYF.